This T cell receptor (beta chain) was profiled in a study of OX40 agonist ivuxolimab in advanced cancers. Whole-study context: Head and neck, renal cell, melanoma or hepatocellular carcinoma were the cancers that dose-escalation patients had.

Germline-derived CDR1 and CDR2 are SGHRS and YFSETQ. V lost 0 bases and J lost 2, with 15 bases in between. The CDR3 consists of 18 residues. Data came from immunoSEQ multiplex PCR; TCRdb stores just in-frame clones and leaves some out. The sample holds around 23,000 clones, about three quarters seen once. The chain recombines TRBV5-1 with TRBJ2-6; D is possibly TRBD1 (7 bases). The starting material was CD4+ or CD8+ T cells sorted from blood, obtained in a trial of the OX40 agonist ivuxolimab. This TCR came from an adult with an advanced solid tumor such as melanoma, head and neck, liver or kidney cancer. CDR3 amino acids: CASSLGGGGAAGANVLTF. The CDR3 nucleotides read TGCGCCAGCAGCTTGGGTGGAGGGGGCGCCGCTGGGGCCAACGTCCTGACTTTC.